The clone carrying this T cell receptor (beta chain) was recorded at least ten times. Time point here: newly diagnosed GD, antithyroid drugs for less than 3 months. PBMC-extracted RNA yielded the TCR library. The data are from a study of regulatory T cells in long-lasting Graves disease. Investigators prepared the TCR beta libraries by applying iRepertoire HTBI primers and Arm-PCR of CDR3 regions. TCRdb re-analysed the multiplex PCR reads in MiXCR, keeping a single row per CDR3 protein. This table holds a few hundred thousand distinct CDR3 sequences, approximately 20% found once. Germline lookup yields CDR1 LGHDT and CDR2 YNNKEL (reference sequence). This CDR3 contains 14 residues. The V and J ends lost 0 bases and 4 bases respectively, with 9 bases between them. These data also formed part of another study, on T cells in Graves' hyperthyroidism and ophthalmopathy.

This sample comprised peripheral blood mononuclear cells (PBMCs), obtained at new diagnosis, from a patient treated with antithyroid drugs. This rearrangement joins TRBV3-1 to TRBJ1-2, with D unresolved. This clonotype was obtained from a young woman with Graves disease. The CDR3 region is CASSQDRSGYGYTF. In DNA, the CDR3 is TGTGCCAGCAGCCAAGACAGGTCTGGCTATGGCTACACCTTC.